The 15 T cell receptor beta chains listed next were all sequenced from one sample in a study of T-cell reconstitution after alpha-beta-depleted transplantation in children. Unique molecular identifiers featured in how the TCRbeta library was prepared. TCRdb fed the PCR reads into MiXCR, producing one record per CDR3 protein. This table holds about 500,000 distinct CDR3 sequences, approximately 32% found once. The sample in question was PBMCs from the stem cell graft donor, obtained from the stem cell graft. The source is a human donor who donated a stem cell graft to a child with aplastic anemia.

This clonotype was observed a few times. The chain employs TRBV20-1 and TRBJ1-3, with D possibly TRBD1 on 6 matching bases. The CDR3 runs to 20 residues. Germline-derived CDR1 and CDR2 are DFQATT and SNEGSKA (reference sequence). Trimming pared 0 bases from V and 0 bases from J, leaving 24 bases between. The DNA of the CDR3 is TGCAGTGCTAGAGAACAGGGATCTTCGGGGGCAGTTCACTCTGGAAACACCATATATTTT. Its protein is CSAREQGSSGAVHSGNTIYF.

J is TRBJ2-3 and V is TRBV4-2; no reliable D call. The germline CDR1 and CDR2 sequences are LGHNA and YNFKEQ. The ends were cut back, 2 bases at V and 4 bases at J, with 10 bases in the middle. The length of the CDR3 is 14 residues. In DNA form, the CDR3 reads TGTGCCAGCAGCCAATTAGTCAACCCAGATACGCAGTATTTT. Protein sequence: CASSQLVNPDTQYF.

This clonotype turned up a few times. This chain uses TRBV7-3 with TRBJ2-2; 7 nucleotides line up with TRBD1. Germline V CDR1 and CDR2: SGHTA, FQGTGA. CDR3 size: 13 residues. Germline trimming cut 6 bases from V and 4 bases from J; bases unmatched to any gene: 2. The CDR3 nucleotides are TGTGCCAGCAGTTACAGGGGCACCGGGGAGCTGTTTTTT. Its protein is CASSYRGTGELFF.

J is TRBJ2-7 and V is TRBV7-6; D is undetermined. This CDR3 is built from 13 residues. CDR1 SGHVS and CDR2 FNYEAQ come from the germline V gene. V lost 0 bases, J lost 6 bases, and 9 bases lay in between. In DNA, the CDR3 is TGTGCCAGCAGCTTAGCGTCGAGTAGCGAGCAGTACTTC. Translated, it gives CASSLASSSEQYF.

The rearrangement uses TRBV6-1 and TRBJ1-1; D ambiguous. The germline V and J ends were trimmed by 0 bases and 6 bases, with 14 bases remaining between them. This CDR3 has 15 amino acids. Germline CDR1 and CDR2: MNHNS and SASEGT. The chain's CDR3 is CASSEATVSTAEAFF. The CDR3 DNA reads TGTGCCAGCAGTGAAGCGACGGTATCTACCGCTGAAGCTTTCTTT.

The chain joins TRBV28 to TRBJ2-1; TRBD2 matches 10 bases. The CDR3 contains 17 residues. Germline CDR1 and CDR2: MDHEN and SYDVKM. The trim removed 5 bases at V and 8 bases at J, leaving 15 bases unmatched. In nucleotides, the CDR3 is TGTGCCAGCAGTACTCTTCTTCCTAGCGGGAGTGTGTATGAGCAGTTCTTC. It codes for CASSTLLPSGSVYEQFF. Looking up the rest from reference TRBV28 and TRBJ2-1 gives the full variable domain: DVKVTQSSRYLVKRTGEKVFLECVQDMDHENMFWYRQDPGLGLRLIYFSYDVKMKEKGDIPEGYSVSREKKERFSLILESASTNQTSMYLCASSTLLPSGSVYEQFFGPGTRLTVL.

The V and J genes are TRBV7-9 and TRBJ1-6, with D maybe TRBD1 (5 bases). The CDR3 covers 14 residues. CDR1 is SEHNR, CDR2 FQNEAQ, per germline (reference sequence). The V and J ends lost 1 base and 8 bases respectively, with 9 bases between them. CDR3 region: CASSLGGVHSPLHF. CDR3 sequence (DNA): TGTGCCAGCAGCTTAGGAGGGGTTCATTCACCCCTCCACTTT.

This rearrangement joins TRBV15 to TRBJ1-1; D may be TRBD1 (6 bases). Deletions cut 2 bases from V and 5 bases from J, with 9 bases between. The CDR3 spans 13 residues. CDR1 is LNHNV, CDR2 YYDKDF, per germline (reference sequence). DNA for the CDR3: TGTGCCACCAGCAGACAAGGGGGGACTGAAGCTTTCTTT. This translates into CATSRQGGTEAFF.

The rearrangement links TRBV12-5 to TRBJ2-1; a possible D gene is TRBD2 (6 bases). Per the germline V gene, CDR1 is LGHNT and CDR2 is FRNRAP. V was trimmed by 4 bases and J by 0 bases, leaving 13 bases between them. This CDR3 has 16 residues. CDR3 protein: CASGSSSASSYNEQFF. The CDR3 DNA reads TGTGCTAGTGGTTCTTCTAGCGCCAGCTCCTACAATGAGCAGTTCTTC. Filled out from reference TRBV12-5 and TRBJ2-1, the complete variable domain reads DARVTQTPRHKVTEMGQEVTMRCQPILGHNTVFWYRQTMMQGLELLAYFRNRAPLDDSGMPKDRFSAEMPDATLATLKIQPSEPRDSAVYFCASGSSSASSYNEQFFGPGTRLTVL.

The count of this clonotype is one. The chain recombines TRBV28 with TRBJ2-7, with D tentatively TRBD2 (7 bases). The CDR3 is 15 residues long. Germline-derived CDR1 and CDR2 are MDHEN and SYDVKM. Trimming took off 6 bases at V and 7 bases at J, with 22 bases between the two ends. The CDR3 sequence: CASRWRGGAGREQYF. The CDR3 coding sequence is TGTGCCAGCAGATGGCGCGGGGGCGCAGGGAGAGAGCAGTACTTC.

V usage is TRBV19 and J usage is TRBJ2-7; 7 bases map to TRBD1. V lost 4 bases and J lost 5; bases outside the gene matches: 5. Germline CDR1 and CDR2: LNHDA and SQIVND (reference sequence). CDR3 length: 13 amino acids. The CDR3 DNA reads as TGTGCCAGTAGTACGAGACAGGGTGACGAGCAGTACGTC. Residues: CASSTRQGDEQYV.

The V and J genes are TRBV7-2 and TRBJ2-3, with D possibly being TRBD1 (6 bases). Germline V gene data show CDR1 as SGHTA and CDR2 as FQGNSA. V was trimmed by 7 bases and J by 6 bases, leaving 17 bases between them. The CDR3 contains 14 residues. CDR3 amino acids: CASNSGVVRDTQYF. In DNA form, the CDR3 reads TGTGCCAGCAACTCAGGGGTGGTACGGGATACGCAGTATTTT.

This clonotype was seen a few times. CDR3 bases: TGTGCCAGCAGCCCACCGGGGGGATTGAACACTGAAGCTTTCTTT. This gives the protein CASSPPGGLNTEAFF. The chain combines TRBV7-9 with TRBJ1-1, with D perhaps matching TRBD1 (5 bases). V was cut by 5 bases and J by 0 bases, with 13 bases left in between. Germline V gene lookup returns CDR1 SEHNR and CDR2 FQNEAQ (reference sequence). The CDR3 spans 15 residues.

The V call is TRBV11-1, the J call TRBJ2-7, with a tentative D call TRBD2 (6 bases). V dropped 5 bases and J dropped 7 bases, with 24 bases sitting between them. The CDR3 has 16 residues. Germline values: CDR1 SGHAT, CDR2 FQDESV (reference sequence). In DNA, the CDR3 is TGTGCCAGCAGCCAAGAAGACCCCCGGCGGGACCCGGAGCAGTACTTC. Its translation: CASSQEDPRRDPEQYF.

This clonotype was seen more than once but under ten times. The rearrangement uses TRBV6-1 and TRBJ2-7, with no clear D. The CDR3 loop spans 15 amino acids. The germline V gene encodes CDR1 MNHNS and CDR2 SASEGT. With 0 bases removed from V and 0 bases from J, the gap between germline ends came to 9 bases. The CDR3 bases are TGTGCCAGCAGTGAAGCCGCCCTCAGCTCCTACGAGCAGTACTTC. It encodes CASSEAALSSYEQYF.